This TCR beta chain was captured by sequencing in a study of shared clonotypes between healthy human individuals. Background on the study: A donor's plate count was three for CD4 naive and three for CD4 memory; CD8 naive had two and CD8 memory one.

In the original workflow: Filtering differed, since immunoSEQ gave only junction sequences and no quality scores. Only in-frame clones appear in the TCRdb table, and some are missing; sequencing was by immunoSEQ multiplex PCR. That table furnishes V, J and clone size, whereas the DNA furnished D and trimming. The sample records about 670,000 clones, less than 80% being singletons. Study-level points and caveats: Between a handful of donors, naive CD4 clonotypes were shared at a level of around 5.2%.

This clone is a singleton in its sample. Its specificity is not known. Trimming cost V 4 bases and J 4 bases; bases outside gene matches: 6. The CDR3 has 15 residues. Per the germline V gene, CDR1 is LNHDA and CDR2 is SQIVND (reference sequence). This TCR came from a woman in her twenties or thirties in good health. The chain carries TRBV19 and TRBJ2-5; TRBD2 matches at 10 bases. What was sequenced was memory CD4+ T cells sorted from blood. Subset reported: CD45RA-negative fraction. This chain's CDR3 is CASSNLAGDLETQYF. The CDR3 DNA follows: TGTGCCAGTAGTAATCTAGCGGGAGATCTAGAGACCCAGTACTTC.